The entry below gives a single TCR beta chain sequence along with its context. These data belong to a study of blood T cell repertoires in COVID-19. Study context: Sites across the United States, Italy and Spain contributed samples from acute and convalescent COVID-19.

This CDR3 is 15 amino acids long. Between the trimmed V and J ends, which lost 2 bases and 0 bases, there was a span of 10 bases. CDR1 and CDR2 (germline): SEHNR, FQNEAQ (reference sequence). Assay used: immunoSEQ multiplex PCR; TCRdb lists only in-frame clones, some missing. Of more than 15,000 clones listed, approximately 88% were seen once; the top ten hold more than 3%. The origin of this receptor is a human donor in a cohort sampled during active COVID-19. Sequenced material: peripheral blood. The chain combines TRBV7-9 with TRBJ1-2; D is unresolved. CDR3 in DNA: TGTGCCAGCAGCTTAATTAAGTCAGCTAACTATGGCTACACCTTC. Residues: CASSLIKSANYGYTF.